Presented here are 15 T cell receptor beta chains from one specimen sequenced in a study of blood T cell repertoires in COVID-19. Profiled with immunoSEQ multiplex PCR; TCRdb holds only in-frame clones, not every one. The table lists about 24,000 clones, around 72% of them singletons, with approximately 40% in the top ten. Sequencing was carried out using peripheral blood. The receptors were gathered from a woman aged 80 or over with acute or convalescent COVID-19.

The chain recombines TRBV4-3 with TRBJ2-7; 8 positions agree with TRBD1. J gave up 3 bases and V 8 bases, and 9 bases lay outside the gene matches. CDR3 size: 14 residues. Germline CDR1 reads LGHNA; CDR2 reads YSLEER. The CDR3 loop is CASARRTGFYEQYF. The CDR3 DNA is TGCGCCAGCGCTAGAAGGACAGGGTTCTACGAGCAGTACTTC.

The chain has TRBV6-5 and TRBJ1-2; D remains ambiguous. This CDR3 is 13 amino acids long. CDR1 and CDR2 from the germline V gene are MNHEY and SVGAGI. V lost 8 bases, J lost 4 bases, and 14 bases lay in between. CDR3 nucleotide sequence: TGTGCCAGCCCCGATGGAGGGAGCTATGGCTACACCTTC. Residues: CASPDGGSYGYTF.

The CDR3 spells CASSMGRGEQPQHF. CDR3 nucleotides: TGTGCCAGTAGTATGGGCAGGGGGGAACAGCCCCAGCATTTT. The genes are TRBV19 and TRBJ1-5; 7 bases align to TRBD1. Germline V gene lookup returns CDR1 LNHDA and CDR2 SQIVND (reference sequence). V trimming: 3 bases; J trimming: 7 bases; junction bases outside the gene matches: 6. The CDR3 extends over 14 amino acids. The full variable domain, completed using reference TRBV19 and TRBJ1-5, is DGGITQSPKYLFRKEGQNVTLSCEQNLNHDAMYWYRQDPGQGLRLIYYSQIVNDFQKGDIAEGYSVSREKKESFPLTVTSAQKNPTAFYLCASSMGRGEQPQHFGDGTRLSIL.

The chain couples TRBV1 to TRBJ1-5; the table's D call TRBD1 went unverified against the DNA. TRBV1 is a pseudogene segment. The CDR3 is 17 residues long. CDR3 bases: TGCACCAGCAGGCCCCGGGACAGGGCGGATATGAATCAGCCCCAGCATTTT. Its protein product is CTSRPRDRADMNQPQHF.

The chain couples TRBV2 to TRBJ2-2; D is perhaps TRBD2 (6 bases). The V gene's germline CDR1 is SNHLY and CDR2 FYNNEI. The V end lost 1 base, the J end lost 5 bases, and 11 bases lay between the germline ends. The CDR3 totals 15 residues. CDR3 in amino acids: CASSEGGGGTGELFF. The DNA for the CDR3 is TGTGCCAGCAGTGAAGGCGGTGGGGGGACCGGGGAGCTGTTTTTT.

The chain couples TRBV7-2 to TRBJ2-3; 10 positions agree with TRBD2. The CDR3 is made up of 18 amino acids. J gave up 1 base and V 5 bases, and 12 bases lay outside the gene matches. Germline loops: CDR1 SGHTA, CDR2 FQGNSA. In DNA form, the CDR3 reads TGTGCCAGCAGCCCAGTGGGGTTGGGGACTAGCGGCACAGATACGCAGTATTTT. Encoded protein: CASSPVGLGTSGTDTQYF.

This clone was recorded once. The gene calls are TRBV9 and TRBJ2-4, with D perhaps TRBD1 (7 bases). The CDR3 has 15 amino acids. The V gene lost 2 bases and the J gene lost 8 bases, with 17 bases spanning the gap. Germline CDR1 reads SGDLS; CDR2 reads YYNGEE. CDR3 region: CASSVATGRGDIQYF. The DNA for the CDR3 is TGTGCCAGCAGCGTCGCGACAGGGCGGGGAGACATTCAGTACTTC.

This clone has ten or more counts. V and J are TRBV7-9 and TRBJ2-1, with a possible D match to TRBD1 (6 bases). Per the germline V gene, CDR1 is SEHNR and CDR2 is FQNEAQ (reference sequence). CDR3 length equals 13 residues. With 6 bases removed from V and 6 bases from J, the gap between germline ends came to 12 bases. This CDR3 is CASRWGLGNEQFF. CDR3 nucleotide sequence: TGTGCCAGCAGGTGGGGGCTTGGCAATGAGCAGTTCTTC.

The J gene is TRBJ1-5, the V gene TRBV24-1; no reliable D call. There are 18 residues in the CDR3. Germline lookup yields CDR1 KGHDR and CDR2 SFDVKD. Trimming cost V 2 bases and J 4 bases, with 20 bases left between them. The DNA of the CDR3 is TGTGCCACCAGTGATTCCGGCCCCGGAGGAATTACAAATCAGCCCCAGCATTTT. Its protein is CATSDSGPGGITNQPQHF.

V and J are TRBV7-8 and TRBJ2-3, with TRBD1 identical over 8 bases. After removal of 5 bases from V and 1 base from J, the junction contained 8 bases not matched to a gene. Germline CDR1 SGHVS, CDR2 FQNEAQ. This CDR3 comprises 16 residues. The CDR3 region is CASSLRQGMGTDTQYF. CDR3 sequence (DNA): TGTGCCAGCAGCCTACGACAGGGGATGGGCACAGATACGCAGTATTTT.

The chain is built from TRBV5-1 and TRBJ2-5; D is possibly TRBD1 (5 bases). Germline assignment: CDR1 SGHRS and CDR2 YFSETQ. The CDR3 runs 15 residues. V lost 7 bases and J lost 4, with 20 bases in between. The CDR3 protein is CASARVSKLGETQYF. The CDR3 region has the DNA TGCGCCAGCGCCAGGGTTTCAAAGCTGGGAGAGACCCAGTACTTC.

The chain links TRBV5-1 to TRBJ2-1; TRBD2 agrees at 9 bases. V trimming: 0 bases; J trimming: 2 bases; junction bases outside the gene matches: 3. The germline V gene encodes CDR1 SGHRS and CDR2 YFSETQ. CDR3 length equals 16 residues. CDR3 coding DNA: TGCGCCAGCAGCTTGGCGGCGGGGGGGCCCTACAATGAGCAGTTCTTC. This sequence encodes CASSLAAGGPYNEQFF.

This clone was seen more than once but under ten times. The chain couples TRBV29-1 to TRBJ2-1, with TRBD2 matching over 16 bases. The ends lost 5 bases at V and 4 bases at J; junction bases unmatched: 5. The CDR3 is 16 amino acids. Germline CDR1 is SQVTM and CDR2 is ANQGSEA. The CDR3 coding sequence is TGCAGCGTTACGGGACTAGCGGGAGGGAGGTACAATGAGCAGTTCTTC. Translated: CSVTGLAGGRYNEQFF.

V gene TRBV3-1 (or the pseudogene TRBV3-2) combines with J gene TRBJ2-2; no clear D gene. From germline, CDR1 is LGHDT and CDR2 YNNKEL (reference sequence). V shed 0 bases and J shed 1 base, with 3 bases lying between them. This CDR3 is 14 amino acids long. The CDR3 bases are TGTGCCAGCAGCCAAGACGGGAACACCGGGGAGCTGTTTTTT. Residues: CASSQDGNTGELFF.

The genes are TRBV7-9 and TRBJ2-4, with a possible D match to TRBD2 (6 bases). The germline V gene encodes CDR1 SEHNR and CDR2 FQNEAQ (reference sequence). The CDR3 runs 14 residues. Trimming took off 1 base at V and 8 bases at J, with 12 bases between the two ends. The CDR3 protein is CASSLGREGHIQYF. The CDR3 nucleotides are TGTGCCAGCAGCTTAGGGAGGGAAGGGCACATTCAGTACTTC. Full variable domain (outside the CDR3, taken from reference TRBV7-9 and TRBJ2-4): DTGVSQNPRHKITKRGQNVTFRCDPISEHNRLYWYRQTLGQGPEFLTYFQNEAQLEKSRLLSDRFSAERPKGSFSTLEIQRTEQGDSAMYLCASSLGREGHIQYFGAGTRLSVL.